This T cell receptor (beta chain) was recorded in a study of cytomegalovirus exposure and HLA in healthy donors. Study-wide points: When analyzed later, the rates of TCR association showed variation by HLA locus, with DRB1 the most and HLA-C the fewest. According to an earlier analysis, most TCR beta V segments yielded productive rearrangements about 87% or about 30% of the time. Sequencing likely caused a cluster of highly shared sequence variants.

Per the germline V gene, CDR1 is MGHRA and CDR2 is YSYEKL. The CDR3 spans 17 residues. Trimming took off 2 bases at V and 6 bases at J, with 20 bases between the two ends. The PCR had 60 Vbeta and 13 Jbeta primers. TCRdb's table, derived via immunoSEQ multiplex PCR, lists solely in-frame clones and lacks some. The table lists roughly 240,000 clones, more than 75% of them singletons. In the case of this clone: Its antigen remains unknown.

The sample consisted of PBMCs. This TCR came from a woman aged 40 to 50 in good health and CMV-seropositive. This chain uses TRBV4-1 with TRBJ1-5, with D tentatively TRBD1 (5 bases). The CDR3 nucleotides are TGCGCCAGCAGCCAACCCCTAAGCAGGGCCACGGGTCAGCCCCAGCATTTT. Translated: CASSQPLSRATGQPQHF.